A single sample is the source of the 13 T cell receptor beta chains below, sequenced in a study of regulatory T cells in long-lasting Graves disease. Construction of TCR beta libraries relied on iRepertoire HTBI primers and on Arm-PCR targeting CDR3 regions. Each CDR3 protein is one row after TCRdb ran MiXCR on the multiplex PCR reads. The sample lists 430,000 or so distinct CDR3 sequences, around 23% seen once, with roughly an eighth in the top ten. Time point here: persistent/refractory GD, antithyroid drugs over 5 years with positive TRAb. Extracted RNA from PBMCs served as the source of the TCR library. Sequencing was performed on peripheral blood mononuclear cells (PBMCs), taken when the disease was refractory, from a patient treated with antithyroid drugs. All receptors come from a female donor with Graves disease.

This clonotype occurred many times. This chain connects TRBV18 to TRBJ2-5; unclear D gene. The V and J ends lost 1 base and 1 base respectively, with 7 bases between them. CDR3 length: 14 amino acids. Looked up from germline, CDR1 is KGHSH and CDR2 is LQKENI. Here the CDR3 reads CASSPLVFQETQYF. Written as DNA, the CDR3 is TGTGCCAGCTCACCACTGGTATTCCAAGAGACCCAGTACTTC.

This clonotype was seen repeatedly, ten times or more. The chain employs TRBV10-3 and TRBJ2-5; D call uncertain. Germline V gene lookup returns CDR1 ENHRY and CDR2 SYGVKD. The CDR3 length is 12 residues. With 5 bases removed from V and 1 base from J, the gap between germline ends came to 5 bases. Written as DNA, the CDR3 is TGTGCCATCAGTAGCTCCCAAGAGACCCAGTACTTC. Translation: CAISSSQETQYF.

This clonotype was recorded many times. This chain links TRBV2 with TRBJ2-2, with D possibly matching TRBD2 (6 bases). Germline CDR1 SNHLY, CDR2 FYNNEI. Trimming took 6 bases from V and 2 from J, leaving 13 bases between them. The CDR3 consists of 15 residues. The CDR3 DNA sequence: TGTGCCAGCAGAGGCCTAGCGTCTAACACCGGGGAGCTGTTTTTT. Translating gives CASRGLASNTGELFF.

There are a few counts of this clonotype. V gene TRBV6-1 combines with J gene TRBJ2-3; TRBD2 matches 11 bases. The ends lost 5 bases at V and 6 bases at J; junction bases unmatched: 4. Germline V gene lookup returns CDR1 MNHNS and CDR2 SASEGT. The CDR3 is 14 amino acids. The CDR3 region has the DNA TGTGCCAGCAGTACTAGCGGGAGCGACGATACGCAGTATTTT. As protein: CASSTSGSDDTQYF.

V gene TRBV6-9 combines with J gene TRBJ2-3; no clear D gene. CDR1 and CDR2 from the germline V gene are MNHGY and SVAAGI. V gave up 2 bases and J gave up 5 bases, with 2 bases separating them. The CDR3 runs 11 residues. The CDR3 sequence is CASSYVDTQYF. The CDR3 region has the DNA TGTGCCAGCAGTTATGTAGATACGCAGTATTTT.

To note about this clonotype: Possible read error: a much larger clone is one base away. The chain links TRBV10-3 to TRBJ1-2; 9 nucleotides line up with TRBD1. The CDR3 totals 14 residues. The junction had 9 bases not matched to a gene; V was cut back by 7 bases and J by 6 bases. Looked up from germline, CDR1 is ENHRY and CDR2 is SYGVKD. The CDR3 here is CAIKPGQGDDGYTF. Here the CDR3 DNA reads TGTGCCATCAAACCGGGACAGGGTGACGATGGCTACACCTTC.

The rearrangement links TRBV28 to TRBJ2-2, with a possible D match to TRBD1 (6 bases). The germline V gene has CDR1 MDHEN and CDR2 SYDVKM. Trimming removed 3 bases at V and 5 bases at J, with 13 bases between. The CDR3 spans 15 residues. As DNA, the CDR3 is TGTGCCAGCAGTTTGGGGGCGGTATTTACCGGGGAGCTGTTTTTT. This codes for CASSLGAVFTGELFF.

Note on this clonotype: A clone one base away is much larger, so this may be a read error. The chain combines TRBV6-5 with TRBJ2-5, with unresolved D. This CDR3 contains 15 residues. Looked up from germline, CDR1 is MNHEY and CDR2 is SVGAGI. V was cut by 3 bases and J by 3 bases, with 14 bases left in between. CDR3 sequence reads: CASSYSTDRKETQYF. The CDR3 bases are TGTGCCAGCAGTTATTCCACTGACCGGAAAGAGACCCAGTACTTC.

V gene TRBV7-2 combines with J gene TRBJ1-1, with 7 nucleotides matching TRBD1. Trimming at V came to 6 bases and at J to 1 base, leaving 11 bases not matched to a gene. This CDR3 spans 16 amino acids. Per germline, CDR1 SGHTA and CDR2 FQGNSA. CDR3 amino acids: CASRPPRQGENTEAFF. CDR3 nucleotides: TGTGCCAGCAGACCCCCACGACAGGGAGAGAACACTGAAGCTTTCTTT.

The table lists this clonotype with a few counts. The gene calls are TRBV27 and TRBJ2-7, with 8 bases aligning to TRBD1. Looked up from germline, CDR1 is MNHEY and CDR2 is SMNVEV (reference sequence). J gave up 3 bases and V 0 bases, and 7 bases lay outside the gene matches. This CDR3 has 16 residues. The CDR3 here is CASSLSGTGSFYEQYF. CDR3 in DNA: TGTGCCAGCAGTTTATCTGGGACAGGTTCGTTCTACGAGCAGTACTTC.

This chain joins TRBV4-1 and TRBJ1-1; tentative D call: TRBD1 (5 bases). Germline V gives CDR1 MGHRA, CDR2 YSYEKL. The V end was cut by 3 bases, the J end by 3 bases, with 14 bases between. This CDR3 contains 15 residues. The CDR3 loop reads CASSHLRTRDTEAFF. CDR3 coding DNA: TGCGCCAGCAGCCACCTTCGGACACGGGACACTGAAGCTTTCTTT.

This clonotype appeared a few times. This sequence joins TRBV19 and TRBJ2-5; TRBD1 is a possible D gene (6 bases). The germline CDR1 and CDR2 sequences are LNHDA and SQIVND (reference sequence). The CDR3 loop spans 15 amino acids. Between the trimmed V and J ends, which lost 6 bases and 1 base, there was a span of 15 bases. The CDR3 spells CASRMGAGPQETQYF. The CDR3 DNA reads as TGTGCCAGTAGGATGGGGGCAGGCCCCCAAGAGACCCAGTACTTC.

This clonotype has just a few counts. The V gene is TRBV14, the J gene TRBJ2-7; 7 nucleotides match TRBD1. The CDR3 runs 16 residues. Per the germline V gene, CDR1 is SGHDN and CDR2 is FVKESK. V gave up 1 base and J gave up 2 bases; unmatched junction bases: 8. The CDR3: CASSQGPGTVPYEQYF. The CDR3 DNA reads as TGTGCCAGCAGCCAAGGTCCCGGGACAGTCCCCTACGAGCAGTACTTC.